A single T cell receptor beta chain is shown here with its context. Its antigen is as yet unknown. At one boundary the junction diverges from the germline segment, which might be a read error. Treatment in this sample: some 20 received Ad26.COV2.S at low or high dose, single or two shots; about 5 received placebo; per-sample allocation not given. All samples were drawn on day 63, counting from the first vaccine or placebo injection. This CDR3 comprises 15 residues. Germline V gene lookup returns CDR1 ENHRY and CDR2 SYGVKD. This specimen comes from a study of Ad26.COV2.S vaccination and SARS-CoV-2 variants. Across the study: Intramuscular Ad26.COV2.S doses were given once or twice, 56 days apart. Points from the study as a whole: Vaccinees and placebo recipients showed similar non-spike TCR breadth. Greater spike-specific TCR breadth was seen in vaccine recipients than in placebo recipients. Researchers cautioned that TCR breadth and depth analyses may have underestimated total T cell responses.

Method: immunoSEQ multiplex PCR; TCRdb's copy keeps in-frame clones and lacks some. The profile shows about 400,000 clones, 88% of them singletons. The source is a person aged 18-60 years who received the Ad26.COV2.S COVID-19 vaccine or a placebo. The sequences come from peripheral blood, collected in a trial of Ad26.COV2.S vaccine versus placebo. The chain uses TRBV10-3 and TRBJ1-1, with D possibly TRBD1 on 5 matching bases. CDR3 DNA sequence: TGTGCCATCAGTGAGGACGGGACTGGGCTTACTGCAGCTTTCTTT. Its translation: CAISEDGTGLTAAFF.